This is a list of T cell receptor beta chains from one sample in a study of blood T cell repertoires in COVID-19. Sequencing used immunoSEQ multiplex PCR; TCRdb keeps in-frame clones, though not all of them. Counted here are hundreds of thousands of clones, under 90% occurring once; the ten biggest clones make up 8% to 9.5%. The sample comprised peripheral blood. These receptors came from a human donor in a cohort sampled during active COVID-19. CDR3s leave out the opening cysteine and the closing phenylalanine or tryptophan.

J gene: TRBJ1-2; V gene: TRBV4-2; CDR3 protein: ASSQEVRGRLSYGYT
J gene: TRBJ2-7; V gene: TRBV5-4; CDR3 protein: ASGPTGRSYEQY
J gene: TRBJ2-7; V gene: TRBV27; CDR3 protein: ASSLFRPGQGYEQY
J gene: TRBJ2-5; V gene: TRBV6-1; CDR3 protein: ASSEDRVRETQY
J gene: TRBJ2-1; V gene: TRBV5-1; CDR3 protein: ASSPELRGAVHEQF
J gene: TRBJ2-6; V gene: TRBV3-1/TRBV3-2; CDR3 protein: ASSQDDRPVSGANVLT
J gene: TRBJ1-2; V gene: TRBV6-6; CDR3 protein: ASTGAGPVYGYT
J gene: TRBJ2-1; V gene: TRBV6-6; CDR3 protein: ASSLRRSVAGIHNEQF
J gene: TRBJ2-7; V gene: TRBV5-1; CDR3 protein: ASSLGLAVTYEQY
J gene: TRBJ1-5; V gene: TRBV4-1; CDR3 protein: ASSQGDRGIEPQH